This is a list of T cell receptor beta chains from one sample in a study of blood T cells in healthy people across ages. MiXCR was run by TCRdb on the 5' RACE reads, yielding one entry per CDR3 protein. The sample yields 1.2 million to 1.5 million distinct CDR3 sequences, around 42% seen once. The sequencing sample was made of blood. These receptors came from a woman younger than 35 in good health. CDR3s include the opening cysteine and the closing phenylalanine or tryptophan. Not all rows give a size; the values are once, few, many and, for expanded clones, a class.

size: -
J: -
V: TRBV10-3
CDR3: CAISDPGDGNIQYF

size: -
J: TRBJ1-4
V: TRBV29-1
CDR3: CSALGAGLQEKLFF

size: once
J: TRBJ1-2
V: TRBV20-1
CDR3: CSAGVGGAHGYTF

size: few
J: TRBJ2-1
V: TRBV7-2
CDR3: CASSLGLAEWGNEQFF

size: -
J: TRBJ2-5
V: TRBV18
CDR3: CASSHGTGAETQYF

size: -
J: TRBJ2-5
V: TRBV12-3/TRBV12-4
CDR3: CASSPGGSLKQYF

size: -
J: TRBJ1-1
V: TRBV3-1
CDR3: CASSHTDRGLSEAFF

size: few
J: TRBJ2-1
V: TRBV12-3/TRBV12-4
CDR3: CASSRAGGIYNEQFF

size: -
J: TRBJ2-2
V: TRBV2
CDR3: CASSPGSSNTGELFF

size: few
J: TRBJ1-5
V: TRBV28
CDR3: CASDRGLGQPQHF

size: -
J: TRBJ1-2
V: TRBV6-5
CDR3: CASSYSLTGARNGYTF

size: many
J: TRBJ1-2
V: TRBV25-1
CDR3: CASMEQYVGYTF

size: once
J: TRBJ2-5
V: TRBV7-2
CDR3: CASSLSGLAGGNQYF

size: -
J: TRBJ2-7
V: TRBV27
CDR3: CASSFGDSSEQYF

size: -
J: TRBJ2-1
V: TRBV4-1
CDR3: CASSGIAGDVFF

size: -
J: TRBJ2-1
V: TRBV6-6
CDR3: CASSGRDGYNEQFF

size: -
J: TRBJ2-5
V: TRBV6-5
CDR3: CASSWNRAKETQYF

size: -
J: TRBJ2-2
V: TRBV28
CDR3: CASSLLQGWGYGELFF

size: -
J: TRBJ1-1
V: TRBV12-3/TRBV12-4
CDR3: CASSRGLGNGEAFF

size: -
J: TRBJ1-1
V: TRBV29-1
CDR3: CSARGGSANTEAFF

size: few
J: TRBJ2-3
V: TRBV9
CDR3: CASSPPGRATDTQYF

size: -
J: TRBJ2-1
V: TRBV19
CDR3: CASSTSGGGGGVYHNEQFF

size: -
J: TRBJ2-5
V: TRBV20-1
CDR3: CSARGGQGGVYEEYF

size: -
J: TRBJ1-5
V: TRBV6-6
CDR3: CASSFSGINQPQHF

size: once
J: TRBJ1-1
V: TRBV20-1
CDR3: CSAPKQGVEAFF

size: -
J: TRBJ1-4
V: TRBV7-9
CDR3: CASSLVFSEKLFF

size: few
J: TRBJ1-1
V: TRBV6-1
CDR3: CASSEQGMNTEAFF

size: -
J: TRBJ1-2
V: TRBV6-5
CDR3: CASSYSEGSGGYTF

size: -
J: TRBJ2-7
V: TRBV28
CDR3: CASSLGQSLYEQYF

size: once
J: TRBJ2-1
V: TRBV2
CDR3: CASSDERVTYNEQFF

size: few
J: TRBJ2-3
V: TRBV7-2
CDR3: CASSFRTGWDTQYF

size: few
J: TRBJ1-1
V: TRBV7-9
CDR3: CASSAIRGRGVNTEAFF

size: -
J: TRBJ1-2
V: TRBV12-3/TRBV12-4
CDR3: CASSLAPWRGFGGYTF

size: -
J: TRBJ2-7
V: TRBV7-2
CDR3: CASSGQRNYEQYF